The 2 T cell receptor beta chains listed next were all sequenced from one sample in a study of cytomegalovirus exposure and HLA in healthy donors. Only in-frame clones appear in the TCRdb table, and some are missing; sequencing was by immunoSEQ multiplex PCR. This table has about 200,000 clones, about 86% appearing once. Sample: PBMCs. These receptors were collected from a woman in her late teens or twenties in good health and CMV-seronegative.

The chain uses TRBV7-8 and TRBJ2-7; D gene uncertain. V was trimmed by 5 bases and J by 4 bases, leaving 18 bases between them. The CDR3 spans 15 residues. Per the germline V gene, CDR1 is SGHVS and CDR2 is FQNEAQ. Here the CDR3 reads CASSERRWVVYEQYF. For the CDR3, the DNA is TGTGCCAGCAGCGAGCGCCGGTGGGTGGTGTACGAGCAGTACTTC. The entire variable domain, with the rest obtained from reference TRBV7-8 and TRBJ2-7, is as follows: GAGVSQSPRYKVAKRGQDVALRCDPISGHVSLFWYQQALGQGPEFLTYFQNEAQLDKSGLPSDRFFAERPEGSVSTLKIQRTQQEDSAVYLCASSERRWVVYEQYFGPGTRLTVT.

The J gene is TRBJ1-4, the V gene TRBV6-5, with TRBD1 matching 11 bases. Germline CDR1 reads MNHEY; CDR2 reads SVGAGI. Losses at the gene ends were 6 bases for V and 8 bases for J; bases not matched to a gene: 8. The length of the CDR3 is 15 residues. The CDR3 nucleotides read TGTGCCAGCAGCGGACAGGGGGCATCTCGGGAAAAACTGTTTTTT. Its translation: CASSGQGASREKLFF.